Sequencing of this TCR beta chain was carried out in a study of Graves' ophthalmopathy and Graves' hyperthyroidism. Points from the study as a whole: Detected in blood as well were most expanded thyroid clonotypes with frequency above 0.001.

Using RNA transcripts, the TCR beta CDR3 regions were amplified. A first-round RT-PCR used HTBI primers, followed by a second-round multiplex PCR. TCRdb called the multiplex PCR reads again in MiXCR, with one record for every CDR3 protein. The sample includes more than 550,000 distinct CDR3 sequences, over 40% of them seen just once. The CDR3 spans 20 residues. Germline V lookup: CDR1 SEHNR, CDR2 FQNEAQ (reference sequence). The germline V and J ends were trimmed by 5 bases and 1 base, with 26 bases remaining between them. Certain patients were not enrolled. These were patients with other autoimmune diseases, uncontrolled infections, pregnancy or lactation. The source of the PBMCs was more than 9.5 ml of fresh peripheral blood. In this sample, this clonotype turned up a few times. Its antigen is unknown.

The gene calls are TRBV7-9 and TRBJ1-4; the D gene is possibly TRBD1 (5 bases). This clonotype was sampled from an adult man with Graves' ophthalmopathy. The specimen was peripheral blood. The CDR3 DNA follows: TGTGCCAGCAGCCGAGGAAGAAGGACAATAAACTTGAAAACTAATGAAAAACTGTTTTTT. Translating it yields CASSRGRRTINLKTNEKLFF.